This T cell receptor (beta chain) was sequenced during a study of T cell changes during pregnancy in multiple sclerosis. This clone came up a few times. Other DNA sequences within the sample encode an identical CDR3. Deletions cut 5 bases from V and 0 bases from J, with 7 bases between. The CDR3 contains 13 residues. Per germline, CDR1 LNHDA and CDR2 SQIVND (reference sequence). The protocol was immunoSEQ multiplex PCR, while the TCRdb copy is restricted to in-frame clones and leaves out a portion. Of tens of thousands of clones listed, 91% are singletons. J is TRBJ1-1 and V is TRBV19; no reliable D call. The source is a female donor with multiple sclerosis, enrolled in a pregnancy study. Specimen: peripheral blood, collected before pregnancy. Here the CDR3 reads CASSPTVNTEAFF. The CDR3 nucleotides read TGTGCCAGTAGTCCTACAGTGAACACTGAAGCTTTCTTT.